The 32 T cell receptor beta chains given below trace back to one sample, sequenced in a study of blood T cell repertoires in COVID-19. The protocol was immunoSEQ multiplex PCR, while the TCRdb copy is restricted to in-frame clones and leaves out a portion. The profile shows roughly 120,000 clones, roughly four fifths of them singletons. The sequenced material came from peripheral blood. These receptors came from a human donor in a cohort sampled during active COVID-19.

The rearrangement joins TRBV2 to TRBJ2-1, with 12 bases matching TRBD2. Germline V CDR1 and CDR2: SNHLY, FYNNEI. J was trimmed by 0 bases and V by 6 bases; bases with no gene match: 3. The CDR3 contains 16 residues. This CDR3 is CASRLAGGSSYNEQFF. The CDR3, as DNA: TGTGCCAGCAGACTAGCGGGGGGAAGCTCCTACAATGAGCAGTTCTTC.

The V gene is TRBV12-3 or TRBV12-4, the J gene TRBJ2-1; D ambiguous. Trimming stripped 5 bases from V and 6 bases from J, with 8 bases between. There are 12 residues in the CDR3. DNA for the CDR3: TGTGCCAGCAGTCAGCAGGCCAATGAGCAGTTCTTC. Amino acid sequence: CASSQQANEQFF.

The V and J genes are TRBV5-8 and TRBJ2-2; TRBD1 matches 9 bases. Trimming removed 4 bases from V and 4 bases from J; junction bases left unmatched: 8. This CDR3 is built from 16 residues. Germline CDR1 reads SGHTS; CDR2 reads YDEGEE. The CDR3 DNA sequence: TGTGCCAGCAGCCTTTGGGGGACAGGGACCACCGGGGAGCTGTTTTTT. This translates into CASSLWGTGTTGELFF.

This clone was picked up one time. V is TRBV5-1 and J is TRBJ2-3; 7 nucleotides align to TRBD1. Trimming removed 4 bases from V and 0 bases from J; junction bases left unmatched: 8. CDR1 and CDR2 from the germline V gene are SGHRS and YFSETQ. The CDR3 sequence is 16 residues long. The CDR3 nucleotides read TGCGCCAGCAGCACCGGGACAGACACTAGCACAGATACGCAGTATTTT. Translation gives CASSTGTDTSTDTQYF.

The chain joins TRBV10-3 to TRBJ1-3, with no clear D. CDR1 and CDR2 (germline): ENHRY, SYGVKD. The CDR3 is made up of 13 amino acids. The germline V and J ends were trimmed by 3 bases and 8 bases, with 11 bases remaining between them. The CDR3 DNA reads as TGTGCCATCAGTGAACCCCGAGGAGACACCATATATTTT. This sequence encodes CAISEPRGDTIYF.

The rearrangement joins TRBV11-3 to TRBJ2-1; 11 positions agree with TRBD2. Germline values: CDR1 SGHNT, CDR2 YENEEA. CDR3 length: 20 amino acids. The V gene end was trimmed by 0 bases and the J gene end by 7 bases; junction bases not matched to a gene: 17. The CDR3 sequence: CASSLEGLAGGTDWWNEQFF. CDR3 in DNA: TGTGCCAGCAGCTTAGAAGGGCTAGCGGGGGGCACCGATTGGTGGAATGAGCAGTTCTTC.

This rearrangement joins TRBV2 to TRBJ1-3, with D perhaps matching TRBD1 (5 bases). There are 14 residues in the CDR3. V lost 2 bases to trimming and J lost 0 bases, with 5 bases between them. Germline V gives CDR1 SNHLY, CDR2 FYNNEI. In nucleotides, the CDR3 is TGTGCCAGCAGTGAACAGGGCTCTGGAAACACCATATATTTT. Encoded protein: CASSEQGSGNTIYF.

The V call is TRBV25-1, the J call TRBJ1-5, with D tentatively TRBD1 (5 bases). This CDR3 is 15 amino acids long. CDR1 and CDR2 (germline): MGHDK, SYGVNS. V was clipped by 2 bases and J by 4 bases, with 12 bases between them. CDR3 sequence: CASSERGYWNQPQHF. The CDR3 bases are TGTGCCAGCAGTGAACGGGGGTACTGGAATCAGCCCCAGCATTTT.

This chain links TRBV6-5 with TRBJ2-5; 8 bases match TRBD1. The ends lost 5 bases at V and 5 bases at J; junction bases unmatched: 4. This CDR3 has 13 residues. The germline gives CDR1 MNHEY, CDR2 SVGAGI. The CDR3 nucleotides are TGTGCCAGCAGTACAGGGGGGTGGGAGACCCAGTACTTC. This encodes CASSTGGWETQYF.

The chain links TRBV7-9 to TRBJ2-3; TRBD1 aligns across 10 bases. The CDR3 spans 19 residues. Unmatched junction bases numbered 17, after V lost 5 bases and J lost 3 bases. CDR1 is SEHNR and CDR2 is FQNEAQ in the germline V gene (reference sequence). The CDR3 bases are TGTGCCAGCAGCCGGACGCTCATAAGGACAGGGGGACGAACAGATACGCAGTATTTT. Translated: CASSRTLIRTGGRTDTQYF.

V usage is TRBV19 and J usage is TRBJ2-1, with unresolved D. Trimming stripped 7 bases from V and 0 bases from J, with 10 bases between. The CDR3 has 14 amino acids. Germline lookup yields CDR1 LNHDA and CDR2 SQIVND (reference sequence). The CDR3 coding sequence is TGTGCCAGTATGGAAGCGAGCTCCTACAATGAGCAGTTCTTC. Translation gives CASMEASSYNEQFF.

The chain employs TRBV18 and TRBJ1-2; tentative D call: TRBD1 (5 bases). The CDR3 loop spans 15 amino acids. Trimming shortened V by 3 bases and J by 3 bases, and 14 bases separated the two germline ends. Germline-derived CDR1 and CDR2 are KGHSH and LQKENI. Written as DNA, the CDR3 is TGTGCCAGCTCACCTCCCACCGGAGGGGACTATGGCTACACCTTC. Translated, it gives CASSPPTGGDYGYTF. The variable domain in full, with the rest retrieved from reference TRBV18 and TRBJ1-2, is NAGVMQNPRHLVRRRGQEARLRCSPMKGHSHVYWYRQLPEEGLKFMVYLQKENIIDESGMPKERFSAEFPKEGPSILRIQQVVRGDSAAYFCASSPPTGGDYGYTFGSGTRLTVV.

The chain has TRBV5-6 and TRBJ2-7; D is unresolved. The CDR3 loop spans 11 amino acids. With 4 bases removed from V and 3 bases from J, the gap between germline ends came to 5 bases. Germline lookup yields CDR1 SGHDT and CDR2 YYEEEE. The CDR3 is CASSTYYEQYF. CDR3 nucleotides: TGTGCCAGCAGCACCTACTACGAGCAGTACTTC.

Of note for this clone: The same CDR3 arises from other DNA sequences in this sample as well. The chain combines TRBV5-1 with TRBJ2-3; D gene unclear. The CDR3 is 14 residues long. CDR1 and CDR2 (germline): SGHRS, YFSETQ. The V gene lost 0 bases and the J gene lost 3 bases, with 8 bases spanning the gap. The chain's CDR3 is CASSLGQDTDTQYF. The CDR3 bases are TGCGCCAGCAGCTTGGGGCAGGATACAGATACGCAGTATTTT.

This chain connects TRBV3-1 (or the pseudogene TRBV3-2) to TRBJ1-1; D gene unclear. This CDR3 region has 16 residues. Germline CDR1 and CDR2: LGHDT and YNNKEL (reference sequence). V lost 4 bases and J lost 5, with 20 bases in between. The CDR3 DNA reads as TGTGCCAGCAGCCCAGCACTATTTAGTGAAGGAACTGAAGCTTTCTTT. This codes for CASSPALFSEGTEAFF.

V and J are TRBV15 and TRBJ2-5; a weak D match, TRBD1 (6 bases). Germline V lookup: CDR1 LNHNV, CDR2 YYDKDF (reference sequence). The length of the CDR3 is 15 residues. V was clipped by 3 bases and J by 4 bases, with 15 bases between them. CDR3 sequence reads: CATSSPSQGRETQYF. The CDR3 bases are TGTGCCACCAGCAGCCCAAGCCAGGGGAGAGAGACCCAGTACTTC.

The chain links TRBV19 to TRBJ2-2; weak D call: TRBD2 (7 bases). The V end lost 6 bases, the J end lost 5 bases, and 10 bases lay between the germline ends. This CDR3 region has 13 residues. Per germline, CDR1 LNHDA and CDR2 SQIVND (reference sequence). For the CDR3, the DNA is TGTGCCAGTAGACAGGGAGGGACCGGGGAGCTGTTTTTT. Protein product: CASRQGGTGELFF.

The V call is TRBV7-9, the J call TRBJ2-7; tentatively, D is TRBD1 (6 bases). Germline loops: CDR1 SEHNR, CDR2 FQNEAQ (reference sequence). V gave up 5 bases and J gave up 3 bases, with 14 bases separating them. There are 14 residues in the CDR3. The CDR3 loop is CASSADSQYYEQYF. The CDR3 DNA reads TGTGCCAGCAGCGCGGACAGTCAGTACTACGAGCAGTACTTC.

CDR3 nucleotides: TGTGCCAGCAGTGACCCCGGACTAGCGGGGGGGCTAATATACAATGAGCAGTTCTTC. Translating gives CASSDPGLAGGLIYNEQFF. V and J are TRBV6-4 and TRBJ2-1, with 15 nucleotides matching TRBD2. The CDR3 loop spans 19 amino acids. With 2 bases clipped from V and 4 bases from J, the junction kept 9 bases outside the gene matches. CDR1 is MRHNA and CDR2 is SNTAGT in the germline V gene.

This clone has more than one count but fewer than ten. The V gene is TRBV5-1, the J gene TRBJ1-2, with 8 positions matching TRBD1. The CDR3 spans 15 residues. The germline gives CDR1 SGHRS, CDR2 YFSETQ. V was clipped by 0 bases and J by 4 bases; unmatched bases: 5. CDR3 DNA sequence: TGCGCCAGCAGCTTGGGTTCGGACAGGGCCTATGGCTACACCTTC. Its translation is CASSLGSDRAYGYTF.

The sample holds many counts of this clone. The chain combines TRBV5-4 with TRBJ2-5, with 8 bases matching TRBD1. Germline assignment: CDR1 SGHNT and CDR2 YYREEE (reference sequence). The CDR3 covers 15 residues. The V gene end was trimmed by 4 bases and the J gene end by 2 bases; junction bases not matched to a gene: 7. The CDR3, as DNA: TGTGCCAGCAGCGATTGGGACAGGAGACAAGAGACCCAGTACTTC. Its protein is CASSDWDRRQETQYF.

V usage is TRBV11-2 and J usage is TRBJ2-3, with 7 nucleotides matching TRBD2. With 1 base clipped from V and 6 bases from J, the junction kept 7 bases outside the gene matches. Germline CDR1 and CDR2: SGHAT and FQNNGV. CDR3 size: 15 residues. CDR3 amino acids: CASSLVTGGLDTQYF. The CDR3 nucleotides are TGTGCCAGCAGCTTAGTGACGGGGGGACTTGATACGCAGTATTTT.

DNA for the CDR3: TGCGCCAGCAGCCCCGGACAGGGGGACTATGGCTACACCTTC. Translated, it gives CASSPGQGDYGYTF. The V call is TRBV4-3, the J call TRBJ1-2; 10 nucleotides align to TRBD1. CDR1 is LGHNA and CDR2 is YSLEER in the germline V gene. V shed 4 bases, J shed 3 bases, and the junction held 2 bases outside the gene matches. CDR3 length: 14 residues.

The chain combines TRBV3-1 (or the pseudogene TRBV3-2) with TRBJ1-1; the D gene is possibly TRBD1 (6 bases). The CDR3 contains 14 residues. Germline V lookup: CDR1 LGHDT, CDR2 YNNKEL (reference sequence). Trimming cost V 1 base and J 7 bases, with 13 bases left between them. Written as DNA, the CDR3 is TGTGCCAGCAGCCAAGCCGGTAGGGGGGGTGAAGCTTTCTTT. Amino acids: CASSQAGRGGEAFF.

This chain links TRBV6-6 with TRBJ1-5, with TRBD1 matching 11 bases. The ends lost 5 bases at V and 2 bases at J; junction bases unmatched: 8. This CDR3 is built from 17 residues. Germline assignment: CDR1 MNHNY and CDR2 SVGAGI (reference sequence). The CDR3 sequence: CASSPGQGAGRNQPQHF. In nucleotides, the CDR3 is TGTGCCAGCAGTCCAGGACAGGGGGCAGGGCGCAATCAGCCCCAGCATTTT.

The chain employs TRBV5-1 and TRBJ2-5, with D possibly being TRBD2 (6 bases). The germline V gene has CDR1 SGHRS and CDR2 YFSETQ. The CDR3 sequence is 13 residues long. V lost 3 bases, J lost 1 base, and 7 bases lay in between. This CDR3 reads CASSSEGQETQYF. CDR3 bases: TGCGCCAGCAGCTCGGAGGGCCAAGAGACCCAGTACTTC. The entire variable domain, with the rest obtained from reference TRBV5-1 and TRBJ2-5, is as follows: KAGVTQTPRYLIKTRGQQVTLSCSPISGHRSVSWYQQTPGQGLQFLFEYFSETQRNKGNFPGRFSGRQFSNSRSEMNVSTLELGDSALYLCASSSEGQETQYFGPGTRLLVL.

This CDR3 reads CASSSRTGRGEQFF. The DNA for the CDR3 is TGTGCCAGCAGCTCTCGGACAGGGAGGGGTGAGCAGTTCTTC. The rearrangement uses TRBV12-1 and TRBJ2-1; TRBD1, the D gene given by the table, was not confirmed from the DNA. TRBV12-1 is deemed a pseudogene. The CDR3 spans 14 residues.

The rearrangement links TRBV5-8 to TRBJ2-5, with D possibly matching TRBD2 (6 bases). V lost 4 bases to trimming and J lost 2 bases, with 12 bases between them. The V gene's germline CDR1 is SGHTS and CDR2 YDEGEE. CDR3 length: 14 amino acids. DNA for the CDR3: TGTGCCAGCAGCGCGGGACGGTGGCAAGAGACCCAGTACTTC. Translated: CASSAGRWQETQYF. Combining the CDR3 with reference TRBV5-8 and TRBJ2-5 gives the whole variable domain EAGVTQSPTHLIKTRGQQATLRCSPISGHTSVYWYQQALGLGLQFLLWYDEGEERNRGNFPPRFSGRQFPNYSSELNVNALELEDSALYLCASSAGRWQETQYFGPGTRLLVL.

CDR3: CASSQGGWGTSTDTQYF. The DNA for the CDR3 is TGCGCCAGCAGCCAAGGAGGGTGGGGGACTAGCACAGATACGCAGTATTTT. The V and J genes are TRBV4-3 and TRBJ2-3; D may be TRBD2 (6 bases). Germline assignment: CDR1 LGHNA and CDR2 YSLEER. V dropped 1 base and J dropped 0 bases, with 14 bases sitting between them. The CDR3 loop spans 17 amino acids.

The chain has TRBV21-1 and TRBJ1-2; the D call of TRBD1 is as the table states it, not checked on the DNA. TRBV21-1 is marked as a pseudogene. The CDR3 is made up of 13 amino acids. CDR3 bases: TGTGCCCGGGGGACAGACCTTTGCGCGGACTACACCTTC. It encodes CARGTDLCADYTF.

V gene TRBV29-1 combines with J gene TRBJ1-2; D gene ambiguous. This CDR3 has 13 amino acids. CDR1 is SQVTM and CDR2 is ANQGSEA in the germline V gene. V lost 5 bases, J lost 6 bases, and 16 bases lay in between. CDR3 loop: CSVRNEGSHGYTF. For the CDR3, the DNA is TGCAGCGTTCGGAACGAGGGCTCGCATGGCTACACCTTC. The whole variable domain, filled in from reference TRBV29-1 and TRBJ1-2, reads SAVISQKPSRDICQRGTSLTIQCQVDSQVTMMFWYRQQPGQSLTLIATANQGSEATYESGFVIDKFPISRPNLTFSTLTVSNMSPEDSSIYLCSVRNEGSHGYTFGSGTRLTVV.

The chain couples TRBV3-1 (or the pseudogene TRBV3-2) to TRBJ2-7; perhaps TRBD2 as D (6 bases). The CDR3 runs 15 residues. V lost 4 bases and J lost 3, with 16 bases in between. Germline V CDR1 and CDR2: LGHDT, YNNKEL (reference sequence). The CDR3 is CASSPNYRGIYEQYF. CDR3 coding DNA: TGTGCCAGCAGCCCAAACTATCGGGGGATCTACGAGCAGTACTTC.